Shown below are 31 T cell receptor beta chains from a single sample sequenced in a study of early T cells in non-severe SARS-CoV-2 infection (dated by TCRdb to the early 2020s). Libraries were constructed by 5' RACE. TCRdb lists the instrument as NextSeq 500. TCRdb trimmed the raw reads at Q25, called clones with MiXCR and kept productive beta chains. Rows with a matching CDR3 protein are joined into one entry that keeps the most common DNA and genes. This sample is represented by 20,000 to 25,000 distinct CDR3 sequences; 5.3% of them were singletons. The ten largest make up roughly 10% of the sample. Source material: whole blood. The source is an adult who was a healthcare worker with PCR-confirmed SARS-CoV-2 infection or an uninfected control (not recorded which).

This clonotype has a count of ten or more. V usage is TRBV7-6 and J usage is TRBJ2-3; D not resolved. Germline lookup yields CDR1 SGHVS and CDR2 FNYEAQ. CDR3 length: 15 amino acids. V gave up 5 bases and J gave up 4 bases, with 16 bases separating them. CDR3: CASSMDRFRADTQYF. Written as DNA, the CDR3 is TGTGCCAGCAGCATGGATAGGTTTAGGGCAGATACGCAGTATTTT. The full variable domain, with the rest looked up from reference TRBV7-6 and TRBJ2-3, is GAGVSQSPRYKVTKRGQDVALRCDPISGHVSLYWYRQALGQGPEFLTYFNYEAQQDKSGLPNDRFSAERPEGSISTLTIQRTEQRDSAMYRCASSMDRFRADTQYFGPGTRLTVL.

This clonotype occurred many times. The J gene is TRBJ2-4, the V gene TRBV20-1; 9 bases are a match to TRBD1. Trimming at V came to 6 bases and at J to 1 base, leaving 16 bases not matched to a gene. CDR3 length: 18 amino acids. In germline, CDR1 is DFQATT, CDR2 SNEGSKA (reference sequence). The CDR3 sequence: CSANPGQGGGAAKNIQYF. CDR3 in DNA: TGCAGTGCGAATCCGGGACAGGGAGGTGGCGCTGCCAAAAACATTCAGTACTTC.

This clonotype was observed at least ten times. CDR3 loop: CASSPGGSYEQYV. CDR3 nucleotide sequence: TGTGCCAGCAGTCCGGGAGGCTCCTACGAGCAGTACGTC. V gene TRBV6-5 combines with J gene TRBJ2-7; 7 nucleotides agree with TRBD2. The germline gives CDR1 MNHEY, CDR2 SVGAGI. The V and J ends lost 5 bases and 0 bases, in that order; junction bases with no gene match: 1. The CDR3 has 13 amino acids.

This clonotype was found many times. The chain carries TRBV20-1 and TRBJ1-2; perhaps TRBD1 as D (5 bases). This CDR3 is built from 15 residues. The V gene lost 3 bases and the J gene lost 5 bases, with 19 bases spanning the gap. Germline CDR1 reads DFQATT; CDR2 reads SNEGSKA (reference sequence). CDR3 sequence reads: CSASPTSAGIYGYTF. The CDR3 DNA is TGCAGTGCTAGTCCCACGTCCGCAGGGATATATGGCTACACCTTC.

This clonotype was recorded at least ten times. The chain combines TRBV7-6 with TRBJ1-5, with 7 bases lining up with TRBD1. The CDR3 is 15 residues long. After removal of 2 bases from V and 6 bases from J, the junction contained 7 bases not matched to a gene. The germline V gene encodes CDR1 SGHVS and CDR2 FNYEAQ. The CDR3, as DNA: TGTGCCAGCAGCTTAAACAGGGGCGAGGGTCAGCCCCAGCATTTT. Its translation is CASSLNRGEGQPQHF.

J is TRBJ2-1 and V is TRBV19, with no clear D. The germline V gene encodes CDR1 LNHDA and CDR2 SQIVND (reference sequence). Between the trimmed V and J ends, which lost 0 bases and 6 bases, there was a span of 9 bases. This CDR3 has 14 residues. The CDR3 here is CASSIDLGPNEQFF. The CDR3 DNA sequence: TGTGCCAGTAGTATAGATCTAGGCCCCAATGAGCAGTTCTTC.

This clonotype has at least ten counts. V and J are TRBV6-5 and TRBJ2-6; 8 bases align to TRBD1. Germline trimming cut 2 bases from V and 0 bases from J; bases unmatched to any gene: 6. The germline V gene has CDR1 MNHEY and CDR2 SVGAGI. The CDR3 runs to 18 residues. CDR3 protein: CASSYRGQEYSGANVLTF. The CDR3 nucleotides read TGTGCCAGCAGTTACCGGGGACAGGAATACTCTGGGGCCAACGTCCTGACTTTC.

The table lists this clonotype with many counts. The chain links TRBV20-1 to TRBJ1-1, with a weak D call TRBD1 (5 bases). Germline loops: CDR1 DFQATT, CDR2 SNEGSKA (reference sequence). The length of the CDR3 is 14 residues. Trimming stripped 3 bases from V and 3 bases from J, with 14 bases between. CDR3 protein: CSASRGDLDTEAFF. In DNA form, the CDR3 reads TGCAGTGCTAGCAGAGGGGATCTCGACACTGAAGCTTTCTTT.

This clonotype was seen ten or more times. This chain connects TRBV6-6 to TRBJ1-5; D unresolved. The germline CDR1 and CDR2 sequences are MNHNY and SVGAGI (reference sequence). There are 12 residues in the CDR3. Trimming removed 4 bases from V and 3 bases from J, with 4 bases in between. Written as DNA, the CDR3 is TGTGCCAGCAGTTTGTCCAATCAGCCCCAGCATTTT. Protein: CASSLSNQPQHF.

There are many counts of this clonotype. The chain couples TRBV20-1 to TRBJ1-2, with D perhaps matching TRBD1 (5 bases). V lost 5 bases to trimming and J lost 7 bases, with 20 bases between them. This CDR3 comprises 14 residues. The germline V gene has CDR1 DFQATT and CDR2 SNEGSKA (reference sequence). The CDR3 reads CSAAPISLGGGYTF. In nucleotides, the CDR3 is TGCAGTGCTGCCCCCATCTCTTTGGGGGGTGGCTACACCTTC.

This clonotype was recorded at least ten times. V and J are TRBV6-6 and TRBJ2-1, with D unresolved. V gave up 6 bases and J gave up 11 bases, with 20 bases separating them. CDR3 length: 14 residues. CDR1 MNHNY and CDR2 SVGAGI come from the germline V gene (reference sequence). The DNA for the CDR3 is TGTGCCAGCAGATACCCAGAAACGTCGGTGAAGCAGTTCTTC. Its translation is CASRYPETSVKQFF.

V gene TRBV20-1 combines with J gene TRBJ2-1; 7 nucleotides match TRBD2. The CDR3 length is 14 residues. V was pared by 3 bases and J by 4 bases, with 6 bases of the junction left unmatched. CDR1 and CDR2 (germline): DFQATT, SNEGSKA (reference sequence). The chain's CDR3 is CSASRSGVYNEQFF. CDR3 DNA sequence: TGCAGTGCTAGTCGCAGCGGGGTTTACAATGAGCAGTTCTTC.

On this clonotype itself: Given a much more abundant clone one base away, this may be a read error. The chain recombines TRBV4-1 with TRBJ2-4; 8 bases align to TRBD1. In germline, CDR1 is MGHRA, CDR2 YSYEKL. The J segment lost 8 bases and the V segment lost 0 bases, leaving 12 bases of the junction unmatched. The CDR3 has 17 residues. CDR3: CASSQDPLLDRADIQYF. DNA for the CDR3: TGCGCCAGCAGCCAAGACCCACTGCTGGACAGGGCGGACATTCAGTACTTC.

V usage is TRBV5-1 and J usage is TRBJ2-7; D unclear. The V end was cut by 0 bases, the J end by 3 bases, with 10 bases between. Per germline, CDR1 SGHRS and CDR2 YFSETQ. CDR3 size: 14 residues. DNA for the CDR3: TGCGCCAGCAGCTTGGCCGGTACCAACTACGAGCAGTACTTC. Its translation: CASSLAGTNYEQYF.

This clonotype was counted at least ten times. The chain combines TRBV12-3 or TRBV12-4 with TRBJ2-1, with TRBD1 matching over 10 bases. The ends lost 7 bases at V and 7 bases at J; junction bases unmatched: 10. The CDR3 has 15 residues. The CDR3 loop is CASTPGTGASNEQFF. CDR3 bases: TGTGCCAGCACCCCCGGGACAGGGGCTTCAAATGAGCAGTTCTTC.

This clonotype was recorded many times. V gene TRBV10-3 combines with J gene TRBJ2-2; TRBD2 aligns across 10 bases. V lost 5 bases to trimming and J lost 0 bases; unmatched junction nucleotides: 21. Germline-derived CDR1 and CDR2 are ENHRY and SYGVKD. The CDR3 extends over 22 amino acids. The CDR3 DNA follows: TGTGCCATCAGTCCGCTTTTCAGCAGCGGGAGGGCCACAATGTCGAACACCGGGGAGCTGTTTTTT. The encoded protein is CAISPLFSSGRATMSNTGELFF.

This clonotype was detected many times. The V gene is TRBV2, the J gene TRBJ2-7; 14 positions match TRBD2. Trimming removed 9 bases from V and 4 bases from J; junction bases left unmatched: 11. Germline values: CDR1 SNHLY, CDR2 FYNNEI. The CDR3 totals 16 residues. CDR3 nucleotide sequence: TGTGCCAGTAGGGGACTAGCGGGAGATCCTGGTTACGAGCAGTACTTC. Protein: CASRGLAGDPGYEQYF.

The table lists this clonotype with a few counts. The CDR3 sequence: CASSVEGGSNQPQHF. In DNA form, the CDR3 reads TGTGCCAGCAGCGTAGAGGGGGGGAGCAATCAGCCCCAGCATTTT. This chain joins TRBV9 and TRBJ1-5, with D maybe TRBD1 (6 bases). Trimming shortened V by 0 bases and J by 1 base, and 8 bases separated the two germline ends. Germline-derived CDR1 and CDR2 are SGDLS and YYNGEE. The CDR3 consists of 15 residues.

This clonotype showed up many times. The chain recombines TRBV29-1 with TRBJ2-1; unclear D gene. The CDR3 is made up of 13 amino acids. CDR1 and CDR2 (germline): SQVTM, ANQGSEA. Here the CDR3 DNA reads TGCAGTGAGACTCGGTCGGGCTACAATGAGCAGTTCTTC. This translates into CSETRSGYNEQFF.

This clonotype occurred many times. J is TRBJ2-7 and V is TRBV3-1; 10 bases map to TRBD1. The length of the CDR3 is 15 residues. Per the germline V gene, CDR1 is LGHDT and CDR2 is YNNKEL (reference sequence). Trimming at V came to 2 bases and at J to 5 bases, leaving 6 bases not matched to a gene. CDR3 coding DNA: TGTGCCAGCAGCCAACGGACAGGGGGTTGGGACGAGCAGTACTTC. This gives the protein CASSQRTGGWDEQYF.

This clonotype was counted at least ten times. The chain couples TRBV28 to TRBJ2-7; D gene ambiguous. The CDR3 runs to 14 residues. Germline V lookup: CDR1 MDHEN, CDR2 SYDVKM. V dropped 6 bases and J dropped 7 bases, with 19 bases sitting between them. CDR3 DNA: TGTGCCAGCAGCACAAGGGAAACATGGCTTGAGCAGTACGTC. Translating it yields CASSTRETWLEQYV.

This clonotype appeared many times. The chain employs TRBV6-5 and TRBJ2-6, with TRBD1 matching over 9 bases. Germline values: CDR1 MNHEY, CDR2 SVGAGI. With V trimmed by 7 bases and J by 4 bases, 5 bases remained unmatched. The CDR3 runs to 15 residues. The CDR3 region has the DNA TGTGCCAGCACCGGACAGGGGTCCGGGGCCAACGTCCTGACTTTC. Translating gives CASTGQGSGANVLTF.

This clonotype was counted at least ten times. The V and J genes are TRBV29-1 and TRBJ2-7, with 7 bases that match TRBD2. Germline CDR1 is SQVTM and CDR2 is ANQGSEA. The CDR3 is made up of 14 amino acids. The ends lost 6 bases at V and 0 bases at J; junction bases unmatched: 8. For the CDR3, the DNA is TGCAGCGTCGCTACAGCGGGGCTCTCCTACGAGCAGTACTTC. As protein: CSVATAGLSYEQYF.

In its sample, this clonotype was seen many times. The genes are TRBV10-3 and TRBJ1-4; 8 nucleotides match TRBD1. The CDR3 runs 14 residues. V was pared by 5 bases and J by 4 bases, with 3 bases of the junction left unmatched. Germline CDR1 and CDR2: ENHRY and SYGVKD. The CDR3 DNA follows: TGTGCCATCAGTCCGGGACAGGTTAATGAAAAACTGTTTTTT. Its translation is CAISPGQVNEKLFF.

At least ten counts were recorded for this clonotype. The chain links TRBV7-6 to TRBJ2-7; a weak D match, TRBD1 (5 bases). CDR1 and CDR2 from the germline V gene are SGHVS and FNYEAQ. This CDR3 has 16 residues. The V and J ends lost 2 bases and 9 bases respectively, with 23 bases between them. The CDR3 coding sequence is TGTGCCAGCAGCTTATCAAGGGGCCTGGAACTGCCCGTGCAGTACTTC. It is translated as CASSLSRGLELPVQYF.

In this sample, this clonotype turned up many times. The genes are TRBV4-3 and TRBJ2-7; D not resolved. CDR3 length equals 15 residues. From germline, CDR1 is LGHNA and CDR2 YSLEER. V shed 0 bases and J shed 3 bases, with 12 bases lying between them. CDR3: CASSQDLNGHYEQYV. In DNA form, the CDR3 reads TGCGCCAGCAGCCAAGATTTGAACGGCCACTACGAGCAGTACGTC.

This clonotype was recorded many times. The chain links TRBV29-1 to TRBJ2-3, with D perhaps assigned TRBD1 or TRBD2 (5 bases each). The CDR3 has 14 residues. With 5 bases removed from V and 5 bases from J, the gap between germline ends came to 17 bases. CDR1 is SQVTM, CDR2 ANQGSEA, per germline. The DNA of the CDR3 is TGCAGCGTTAGACAGCGGCCTCCGGTAGATACGCAGTATTTT. Translating it yields CSVRQRPPVDTQYF.

Ten or more counts support this clonotype. This rearrangement joins TRBV4-2 to TRBJ2-6, with TRBD1 as a possible D gene (6 bases). There are 16 residues in the CDR3. Germline V gene lookup returns CDR1 LGHNA and CDR2 YNFKEQ. V was clipped by 0 bases and J by 2 bases, with 8 bases between them. CDR3 loop: CASSQDGGAGANVLTF. The CDR3, as DNA: TGTGCCAGCAGCCAAGATGGGGGCGCTGGGGCCAACGTCCTGACTTTC.

This clonotype was seen many times. CDR3 residues: CASSPGVSEAFF. The CDR3 DNA reads as TGCGCCAGCAGCCCAGGGGTGTCTGAAGCTTTCTTT. This chain uses TRBV5-1 with TRBJ1-1; a weak D match, TRBD1 (6 bases). The CDR3 is 12 residues long. Trimming took off 4 bases at V and 6 bases at J, with 10 bases between the two ends. Germline V gives CDR1 SGHRS, CDR2 YFSETQ.

This clonotype showed up just a few times. The V and J genes are TRBV7-2 and TRBJ2-1, with D possibly matching TRBD2 (6 bases). The CDR3 loop spans 15 amino acids. Deletions cut 4 bases from V and 2 bases from J, with 12 bases between. CDR1 is SGHTA, CDR2 FQGNSA, per germline. CDR3 DNA: TGTGCCAGCAGCTCGCCTAGCGTCCCCTACAATGAGCAGTTCTTC. This translates into CASSSPSVPYNEQFF. The variable domain in full, completed from reference TRBV7-2 and TRBJ2-1, reads GAGVSQSPSNKVTEKGKDVELRCDPISGHTALYWYRQSLGQGLEFLIYFQGNSAPDKSGLPSDRFSAERTGGSVSTLTIQRTQQEDSAVYLCASSSPSVPYNEQFFGPGTRLTVL.

This clonotype was seen at least ten times. This rearrangement joins TRBV20-1 to TRBJ2-1; 9 bases align to TRBD2. The V gene end was trimmed by 0 bases and the J gene end by 4 bases; junction bases not matched to a gene: 4. The CDR3 loop spans 15 amino acids. Germline CDR1 DFQATT, CDR2 SNEGSKA (reference sequence). In DNA, the CDR3 is TGCAGTGCTAGAGATGGCGGGAGGGGGTACAATGAGCAGTTCTTC. This codes for CSARDGGRGYNEQFF.